This TCR beta chain appears in the sequencing data of a study of blood T cells in healthy people across ages. The CDR3 has 15 residues. Germline CDR1 reads SSHAT; CDR2 reads FNYEAQ (reference sequence). It was with a sample-barcoded 5' primer and a J-beta primer mix that a second PCR of roughly 6 to 12 cycles was run. TCRdb reprocessed the 5' RACE reads via MiXCR and lists one record per CDR3 protein. The sample contains hundreds of thousands of distinct CDR3 sequences, roughly 48% of which appear only once. Concerning this clonotype itself: An end of the junction differs from the germline gene, which may be a read error.

The clonotype was recovered from a man older than 75 in good health. The chain links TRBV7-7 to TRBJ2-7; a possible D gene is TRBD1 (6 bases). The specimen was blood. CDR3 DNA: TGTGCTAGCAGCTTAGCGCCGGGCAGGGGTTACGAGCAGTACTTC. Protein product: CASSLAPGRGYEQYF.